The 9 T cell receptor beta chains given below trace back to one sample, sequenced in a study of blood T cell repertoires in COVID-19. Measured with immunoSEQ multiplex PCR; TCRdb has only the in-frame clones, and not every one. The data show 250,000 to 300,000 clones, 88% seen once. Sequenced: peripheral blood. Receptors originate from a woman in her twenties or thirties with COVID-19, enrolled during active disease.

The chain couples TRBV6-5 to TRBJ2-1; 7 nucleotides agree with TRBD2. The germline V gene has CDR1 MNHEY and CDR2 SVGAGI. J lost 10 bases, V lost 6 bases, and 6 bases had no gene match. The CDR3 extends over 12 amino acids. The CDR3 region has the DNA TGTGCCAGCAGGTCCCCCGGGGGGGAGCAGTTCTTC. This encodes CASRSPGGEQFF.

The V gene is TRBV11-3, the J gene TRBJ2-1; the match to TRBD2 covers 10 bases. This CDR3 has 13 residues. J was trimmed by 9 bases and V by 5 bases; bases with no gene match: 4. CDR1 is SGHNT, CDR2 YENEEA, per germline. The CDR3: CASSRLAGAEQFF. The CDR3 nucleotides read TGTGCCAGCAGCCGCCTAGCGGGAGCTGAGCAGTTCTTC.

This sequence joins TRBV6-1 and TRBJ2-7; TRBD2 matches 7 bases. In germline, CDR1 is MNHNS, CDR2 SASEGT. This CDR3 contains 14 residues. The ends lost 0 bases at V and 7 bases at J; junction bases unmatched: 6. The CDR3 sequence is CASSEARLAREQYF. CDR3 coding DNA: TGTGCCAGCAGTGAAGCGAGACTAGCCAGGGAGCAGTACTTC.

This clone is a singleton in its sample. The chain uses TRBV27 and TRBJ2-3; 11 nucleotides align to TRBD2. This CDR3 region has 15 residues. CDR1 and CDR2 (germline): MNHEY, SMNVEV (reference sequence). J was trimmed by 1 base and V by 6 bases; bases with no gene match: 3. The CDR3 DNA reads TGTGCCAGCAGCCATAGCGGGAGGGGCACAGATACGCAGTATTTT. This encodes CASSHSGRGTDTQYF.

The rearrangement uses TRBV27 and TRBJ2-7; 8 nucleotides align to TRBD2. Looked up from germline, CDR1 is MNHEY and CDR2 is SMNVEV (reference sequence). V trimming: 6 bases; J trimming: 6 bases; junction bases outside the gene matches: 4. The CDR3 is made up of 12 amino acids. As DNA, the CDR3 is TGTGCCAGCAGACTAGCGGAGGGCGAGCAGTACTTC. It encodes CASRLAEGEQYF.

V and J are TRBV28 and TRBJ2-7; unclear D gene. This CDR3 has 13 amino acids. From germline, CDR1 is MDHEN and CDR2 SYDVKM. V was clipped by 3 bases and J by 6 bases, with 12 bases between them. The CDR3, as DNA: TGTGCCAGCAGTTTGGCCCCCCCGGGCGAGCAGTACTTC. It encodes CASSLAPPGEQYF.

The chain recombines TRBV2 with TRBJ1-5, with TRBD1 matching 7 bases. CDR1 is SNHLY, CDR2 FYNNEI, per germline. The CDR3 consists of 16 residues. V gave up 6 bases and J gave up 5 bases; unmatched junction bases: 13. The CDR3 DNA reads as TGTGCCAGCAGGGCGGGAGGGACAGAAGGGCATCAGCCCCAGCATTTT. Translated: CASRAGGTEGHQPQHF.

The V gene is TRBV4-2, the J gene TRBJ2-2, with a weak D call TRBD1 (5 bases). V was pared by 3 bases and J by 2 bases, with 16 bases between. Per the germline V gene, CDR1 is LGHNA and CDR2 is YNFKEQ. This CDR3 is 17 amino acids long. This chain's CDR3 is CASSQEMNQGNTGELFF. The CDR3 nucleotides are TGTGCCAGCAGCCAGGAGATGAACCAGGGTAACACCGGGGAGCTGTTTTTT.

This chain links TRBV28 with TRBJ2-5; a possible D gene is TRBD2 (7 bases). Germline loops: CDR1 MDHEN, CDR2 SYDVKM. The CDR3 totals 14 residues. Between the trimmed V and J ends, which lost 6 bases and 4 bases, there was a span of 15 bases. For the CDR3, the DNA is TGTGCCAGCAGACCGTACAGGGAGGGAGAGACCCAGTACTTC. Translation gives CASRPYREGETQYF. Looking up the rest from reference TRBV28 and TRBJ2-5 gives the full variable domain: DVKVTQSSRYLVKRTGEKVFLECVQDMDHENMFWYRQDPGLGLRLIYFSYDVKMKEKGDIPEGYSVSREKKERFSLILESASTNQTSMYLCASRPYREGETQYFGPGTRLLVL.